The 23 T cell receptor beta chains below come from one sample, sequenced in a study of blood T cell repertoires in COVID-19. Here immunoSEQ multiplex PCR was the method, and the copy in TCRdb shows in-frame clones only, minus some. The top ten hold around 8% of the sample, which has roughly 290,000 clones, about 87% seen once. The material sequenced was peripheral blood. The receptors shown here come from a woman between 45 and 60 years old who had recovered from COVID-19.

V usage is TRBV3-1 (or the pseudogene TRBV3-2) and J usage is TRBJ2-5; 7 bases are a match to TRBD2. V was clipped by 4 bases and J by 5 bases; unmatched bases: 13. The CDR3 is 16 amino acids. Germline CDR1 and CDR2: LGHDT and YNNKEL (reference sequence). CDR3 residues: CASSPPLAGAQETQYF. CDR3 DNA sequence: TGTGCCAGCAGCCCCCCATTGGCGGGAGCACAGGAGACCCAGTACTTC.

Written as DNA, the CDR3 is TGTGCCAGCAGCCCCGGACGGGGAAATCAGCCCCAGCATTTT. It translates to CASSPGRGNQPQHF. The V call is TRBV6-5, the J call TRBJ1-5; D is unresolved. CDR3 size: 14 residues. V shed 6 bases and J shed 4 bases, with 13 bases lying between them. Per germline, CDR1 MNHEY and CDR2 SVGAGI.

This chain connects TRBV7-9 to TRBJ1-1; D not resolved. CDR3 length equals 13 residues. Trimming cost V 1 base and J 1 base, with 4 bases left between them. From germline, CDR1 is SEHNR and CDR2 FQNEAQ (reference sequence). The CDR3 reads CASSLGRNTEAFF. The CDR3 DNA follows: TGTGCCAGCAGCTTAGGCAGGAACACTGAAGCTTTCTTT. Filled out from reference TRBV7-9 and TRBJ1-1, the complete variable domain reads DTGVSQNPRHKITKRGQNVTFRCDPISEHNRLYWYRQTLGQGPEFLTYFQNEAQLEKSRLLSDRFSAERPKGSFSTLEIQRTEQGDSAMYLCASSLGRNTEAFFGQGTRLTVV.

CDR3 protein: CASNAISPGAGYEQYF. As DNA, the CDR3 is TGTGCCAGCAACGCAATTAGCCCGGGTGCGGGCTACGAGCAGTACTTC. The gene calls are TRBV9 and TRBJ2-7, with a possible D match to TRBD2 (5 bases). V was trimmed by 6 bases and J by 3 bases, leaving 22 bases between them. Germline CDR1 reads SGDLS; CDR2 reads YYNGEE. The CDR3 runs to 16 residues.

The chain recombines TRBV14 with TRBJ2-2; D is undetermined. The germline gives CDR1 SGHDN, CDR2 FVKESK. V dropped 3 bases and J dropped 2 bases, with 7 bases sitting between them. The CDR3 contains 14 residues. This CDR3 reads CASSQPRNTGELFF. The CDR3, as DNA: TGTGCCAGCAGCCAGCCCAGAAACACCGGGGAGCTGTTTTTT.

V is TRBV6-5 and J is TRBJ1-4, with a weak D call TRBD1 (5 bases). The V end was cut by 6 bases, the J end by 7 bases, with 9 bases between. Looked up from germline, CDR1 is MNHEY and CDR2 is SVGAGI. This CDR3 comprises 12 residues. The CDR3 DNA follows: TGTGCCAGCAGCCAGGGCGGTGAAAAACTGTTTTTT. Its protein is CASSQGGEKLFF.

This rearrangement joins TRBV29-1 to TRBJ2-5; D remains unclear. The germline gives CDR1 SQVTM, CDR2 ANQGSEA. The length of the CDR3 is 13 residues. V was cut by 3 bases and J by 3 bases, with 11 bases left in between. The CDR3 DNA sequence: TGCAGCGTTGACCCGACACATAAAGAGACCCAGTACTTC. This sequence encodes CSVDPTHKETQYF.

The chain links TRBV28 to TRBJ2-4; D not certain. CDR1 is MDHEN and CDR2 is SYDVKM in the germline V gene. The CDR3 runs to 16 residues. Trimming pared 5 bases from V and 2 bases from J, leaving 16 bases between. Here the CDR3 reads CASSPPAGWTKNIQYF. The DNA of the CDR3 is TGTGCCAGCAGTCCCCCAGCAGGTTGGACCAAAAACATTCAGTACTTC.

The rearrangement joins TRBV11-3 to TRBJ2-5; D possibly corresponds to TRBD1 (5 bases). Germline-derived CDR1 and CDR2 are SGHNT and YENEEA. Trimming pared 0 bases from V and 2 bases from J, leaving 7 bases between. This CDR3 is built from 14 residues. CDR3 in amino acids: CASSLDRQQETQYF. As DNA, the CDR3 is TGTGCCAGCAGCTTAGATCGACAGCAAGAGACCCAGTACTTC.

In this sample, this clone turned up a few times. This chain joins TRBV7-9 and TRBJ2-2; a possible D gene is TRBD1 (6 bases). Trimming removed 5 bases at V and 6 bases at J, with 16 bases between. This CDR3 contains 15 residues. Per germline, CDR1 SEHNR and CDR2 FQNEAQ (reference sequence). The CDR3 DNA sequence: TGTGCCAGCAGCCCATCCTCTCCAGGGGCCGGGGAGCTGTTTTTT. Its translation: CASSPSSPGAGELFF.

Worth noting for this clone: One end of the junction does not line up with germline, which may come from a read error. The rearrangement uses TRBV19 and TRBJ2-7, with TRBD2 matching 13 bases. This CDR3 is 16 amino acids long. The germline gives CDR1 LNHDA, CDR2 SQIVND (reference sequence). The CDR3: CASSGTSGNISYVQYF. CDR3 nucleotides: TGTGCCAGTAGTGGGACTAGCGGGAATATATCCTACGTGCAGTACTTC.

This clone has a handful of counts. V is TRBV10-1 and J is TRBJ1-5, with D perhaps TRBD1 (5 bases). CDR1 and CDR2 (germline): WNHNN, SYGVQD (reference sequence). The CDR3 contains 13 residues. The V and J ends lost 11 bases and 6 bases respectively, with 17 bases between them. The CDR3 region is CASTGVCSQPQHF. DNA of the CDR3: TGCGCCTCGACGGGGGTCTGCAGTCAGCCCCAGCATTTT.

The CDR3 nucleotides are TGTGCCAGCAGCGCACACGGGACAGCTAATGAAAAACTGTTTTTT. Encoded protein: CASSAHGTANEKLFF. The chain links TRBV9 to TRBJ1-4; 7 nucleotides match TRBD1. The J segment lost 3 bases and the V segment lost 3 bases, leaving 5 bases of the junction unmatched. The CDR3 covers 15 residues. The germline V gene has CDR1 SGDLS and CDR2 YYNGEE. The complete variable domain, with remaining parts taken from reference TRBV9 and TRBJ1-4, reads DSGVTQTPKHLITATGQRVTLRCSPRSGDLSVYWYQQSLDQGLQFLIQYYNGEERAKGNILERFSAQQFPDLHSELNLSSLELGDSALYFCASSAHGTANEKLFFGSGTQLSVL.

The CDR3 sequence: CATSRPGQRGTQYF. The CDR3 DNA reads TGTGCCACCAGCAGACCCGGACAGCGTGGGACCCAGTACTTC. The chain links TRBV15 to TRBJ2-5, with a possible D match to TRBD1 (6 bases). Trimming pared 2 bases from V and 7 bases from J, leaving 14 bases between. Germline lookup yields CDR1 LNHNV and CDR2 YYDKDF (reference sequence). The CDR3 is made up of 14 amino acids.

The V call is TRBV10-2, the J call TRBJ2-1; tentative D call: TRBD2 (6 bases). In germline, CDR1 is WSHSY, CDR2 SAAADI. Trimming took 7 bases from V and 2 from J, leaving 21 bases between them. This CDR3 is 17 amino acids long. The CDR3 DNA follows: TGCGCCAGCATTTCGGCGCTAGCGCCGTCTGCCTACAATGAGCAGTTCTTC. It yields the protein CASISALAPSAYNEQFF.

The genes are TRBV28 and TRBJ1-1, with no clear D. The CDR3 extends over 12 amino acids. Trimming cost V 5 bases and J 5 bases, with 9 bases left between them. Germline CDR1 MDHEN, CDR2 SYDVKM. The CDR3 DNA is TGTGCCAGCAGTAGGAGGAGAACTGAAGCTTTCTTT. Its translation: CASSRRRTEAFF.

This clone was recorded once. The chain uses TRBV4-3 and TRBJ2-3; 7 nucleotides line up with TRBD2. Germline loops: CDR1 LGHNA, CDR2 YSLEER. The ends lost 2 bases at V and 2 bases at J; junction bases unmatched: 10. CDR3 size: 17 residues. Written as DNA, the CDR3 is TGCGCCAGCAGCCAACTGCCTCTAGCGGCCTCCACAGATACGCAGTATTTT. This gives the protein CASSQLPLAASTDTQYF.

J is TRBJ1-1 and V is TRBV19; D is undetermined. This CDR3 contains 11 residues. Deletions cut 5 bases from V and 3 bases from J, with 4 bases between. The germline CDR1 and CDR2 sequences are LNHDA and SQIVND (reference sequence). The CDR3 protein is CASSGYTEAFF. CDR3 DNA: TGTGCCAGTAGTGGCTACACTGAAGCTTTCTTT.

The gene calls are TRBV11-2 and TRBJ2-2; 9 positions match TRBD1. The V and J ends lost 0 bases and 3 bases, in that order; junction bases with no gene match: 2. The germline V gene encodes CDR1 SGHAT and CDR2 FQNNGV. This CDR3 has 16 residues. This CDR3 is CASSLDGQGYTGELFF. CDR3 DNA: TGTGCCAGCAGCTTAGACGGACAGGGGTACACCGGGGAGCTGTTTTTT.

The chain's CDR3 is CASSLGLVIETQYF. The CDR3 DNA sequence: TGCGCCAGCAGCCTGGGACTAGTAATTGAGACCCAGTACTTC. The chain recombines TRBV5-1 with TRBJ2-5; 8 bases map to TRBD2. Germline assignment: CDR1 SGHRS and CDR2 YFSETQ. CDR3 size: 14 residues. V was clipped by 4 bases and J by 5 bases; unmatched bases: 7.

This rearrangement joins TRBV7-9 to TRBJ2-1, with 9 bases identical to TRBD2. J gave up 2 bases and V 2 bases, and 4 bases lay outside the gene matches. Germline V gene lookup returns CDR1 SEHNR and CDR2 FQNEAQ (reference sequence). The CDR3 sequence is 16 residues long. The CDR3 is CASSLSLAGTYNEQFF. The CDR3 nucleotides are TGTGCCAGCAGCTTATCACTAGCGGGCACCTACAATGAGCAGTTCTTC.

The rearrangement joins TRBV6-2 or TRBV6-3 to TRBJ1-2; 7 bases agree with TRBD1. This CDR3 is 17 amino acids long. Looked up from germline, CDR1 is MNHEY and CDR2 is SVGEGT. With V trimmed by 5 bases and J by 0 bases, 12 bases remained unmatched. This CDR3 reads CASSAPLGQLANYGYTF. The CDR3 DNA is TGTGCCAGCAGTGCCCCCTTGGGACAGCTAGCTAACTATGGCTACACCTTC.

This clone was counted once. The genes are TRBV3-1 (or the pseudogene TRBV3-2) and TRBJ1-5, with 7 bases identical to TRBD1. Germline values: CDR1 LGHDT, CDR2 YNNKEL (reference sequence). This CDR3 has 14 amino acids. Trimming cost V 4 bases and J 2 bases; bases outside gene matches: 2. CDR3 residues: CASSLGTGNQPQHF. CDR3 coding DNA: TGTGCCAGCAGCCTAGGGACAGGCAATCAGCCCCAGCATTTT.